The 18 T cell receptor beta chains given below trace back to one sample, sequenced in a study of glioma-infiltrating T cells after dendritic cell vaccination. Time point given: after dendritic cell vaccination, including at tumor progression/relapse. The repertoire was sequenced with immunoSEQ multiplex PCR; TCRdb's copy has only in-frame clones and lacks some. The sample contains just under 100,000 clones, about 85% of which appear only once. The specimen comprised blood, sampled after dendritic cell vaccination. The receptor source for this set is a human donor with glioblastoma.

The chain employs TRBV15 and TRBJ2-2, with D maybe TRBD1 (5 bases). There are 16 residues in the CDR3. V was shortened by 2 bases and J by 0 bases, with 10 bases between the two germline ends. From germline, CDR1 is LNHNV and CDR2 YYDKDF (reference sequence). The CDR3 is CATSRTGQANTGELFF. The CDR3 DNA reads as TGTGCCACCAGCAGAACAGGTCAGGCGAACACCGGGGAGCTGTTTTTT.

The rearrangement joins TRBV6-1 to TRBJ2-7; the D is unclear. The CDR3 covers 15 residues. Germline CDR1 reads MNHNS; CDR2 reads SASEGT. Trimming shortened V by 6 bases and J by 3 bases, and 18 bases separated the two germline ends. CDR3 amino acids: CASSRGGPPDYEQYF. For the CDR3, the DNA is TGTGCCAGCAGCCGCGGCGGTCCCCCGGACTACGAGCAGTACTTC.

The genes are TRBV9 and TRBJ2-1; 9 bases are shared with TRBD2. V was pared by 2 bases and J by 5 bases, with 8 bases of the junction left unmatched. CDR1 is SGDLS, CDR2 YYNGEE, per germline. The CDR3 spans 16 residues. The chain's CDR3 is CASSVSPAGGNNEQFF. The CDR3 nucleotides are TGTGCCAGCAGCGTGTCGCCAGCGGGGGGTAACAATGAGCAGTTCTTC.

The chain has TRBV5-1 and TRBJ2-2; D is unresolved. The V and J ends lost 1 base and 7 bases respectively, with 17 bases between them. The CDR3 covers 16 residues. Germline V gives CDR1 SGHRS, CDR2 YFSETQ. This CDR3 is CASSLRRTDIGGELFF. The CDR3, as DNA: TGCGCCAGCAGCTTGAGGCGAACAGATATTGGCGGGGAGCTGTTTTTT. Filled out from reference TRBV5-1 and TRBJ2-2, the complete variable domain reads KAGVTQTPRYLIKTRGQQVTLSCSPISGHRSVSWYQQTPGQGLQFLFEYFSETQRNKGNFPGRFSGRQFSNSRSEMNVSTLELGDSALYLCASSLRRTDIGGELFFGEGSRLTVL.

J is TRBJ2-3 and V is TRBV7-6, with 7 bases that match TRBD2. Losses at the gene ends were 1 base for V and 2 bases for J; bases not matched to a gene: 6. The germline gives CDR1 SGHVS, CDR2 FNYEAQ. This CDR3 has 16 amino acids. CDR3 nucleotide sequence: TGTGCCAGCAGCTTAGGTGTGGGGGGGGTCACAGATACGCAGTATTTT. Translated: CASSLGVGGVTDTQYF. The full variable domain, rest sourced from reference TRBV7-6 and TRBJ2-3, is GAGVSQSPRYKVTKRGQDVALRCDPISGHVSLYWYRQALGQGPEFLTYFNYEAQQDKSGLPNDRFSAERPEGSISTLTIQRTEQRDSAMYRCASSLGVGGVTDTQYFGPGTRLTVL.

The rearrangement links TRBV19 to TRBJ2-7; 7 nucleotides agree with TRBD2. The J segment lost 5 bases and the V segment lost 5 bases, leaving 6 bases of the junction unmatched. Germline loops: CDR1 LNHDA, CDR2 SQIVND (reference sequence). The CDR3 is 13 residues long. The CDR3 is CASSPFRGDEQYF. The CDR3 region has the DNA TGTGCCAGTAGTCCCTTCCGGGGGGACGAGCAGTACTTC.

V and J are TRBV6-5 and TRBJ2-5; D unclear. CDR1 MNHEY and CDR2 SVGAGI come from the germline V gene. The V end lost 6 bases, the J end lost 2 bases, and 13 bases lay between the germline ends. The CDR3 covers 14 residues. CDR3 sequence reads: CASRSLLGQETQYF. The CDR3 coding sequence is TGTGCCAGCAGATCCCTTCTAGGACAAGAGACCCAGTACTTC.

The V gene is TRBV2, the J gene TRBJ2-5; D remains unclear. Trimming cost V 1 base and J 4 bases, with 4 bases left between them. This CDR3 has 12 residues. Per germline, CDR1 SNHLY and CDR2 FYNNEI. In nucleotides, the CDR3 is TGTGCCAGCAGTGAAGGAGTAGAGACCCAGTACTTC. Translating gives CASSEGVETQYF. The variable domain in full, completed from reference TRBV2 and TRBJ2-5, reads EPEVTQTPSHQVTQMGQEVILRCVPISNHLYFYWYRQILGQKVEFLVSFYNNEISEKSEIFDDQFSVERPDGSNFTLKIRSTKLEDSAMYFCASSEGVETQYFGPGTRLLVL.

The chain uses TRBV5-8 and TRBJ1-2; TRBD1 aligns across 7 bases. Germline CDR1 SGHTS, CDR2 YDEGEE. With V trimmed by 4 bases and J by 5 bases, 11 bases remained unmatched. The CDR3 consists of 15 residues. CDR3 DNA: TGTGCCAGCAGCCCCCCCACAGGGGTTTGGTATGGCTACACCTTC. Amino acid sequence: CASSPPTGVWYGYTF. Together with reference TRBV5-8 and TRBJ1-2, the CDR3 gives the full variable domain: EAGVTQSPTHLIKTRGQQATLRCSPISGHTSVYWYQQALGLGLQFLLWYDEGEERNRGNFPPRFSGRQFPNYSSELNVNALELEDSALYLCASSPPTGVWYGYTFGSGTRLTVV.

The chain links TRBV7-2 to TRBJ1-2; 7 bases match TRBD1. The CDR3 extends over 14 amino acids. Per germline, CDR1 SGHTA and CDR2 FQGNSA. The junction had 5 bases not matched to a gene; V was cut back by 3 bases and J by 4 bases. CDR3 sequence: CASSFPGQSYGYTF. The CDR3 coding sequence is TGTGCCAGCAGCTTCCCGGGACAGAGCTATGGCTACACCTTC.

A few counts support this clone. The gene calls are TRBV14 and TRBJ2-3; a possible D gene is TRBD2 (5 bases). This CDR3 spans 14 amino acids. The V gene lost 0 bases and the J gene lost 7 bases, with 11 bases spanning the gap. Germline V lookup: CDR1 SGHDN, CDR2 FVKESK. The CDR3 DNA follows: TGTGCCAGCAGCCAAGATCCCCTAGCAAATACGCAGTATTTT. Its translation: CASSQDPLANTQYF.

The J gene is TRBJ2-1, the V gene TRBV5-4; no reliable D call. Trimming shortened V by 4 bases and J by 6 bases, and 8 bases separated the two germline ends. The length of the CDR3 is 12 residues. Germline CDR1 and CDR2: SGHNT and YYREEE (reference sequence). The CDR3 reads CASSLTFNEQFF. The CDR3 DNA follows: TGTGCCAGCAGCCTAACCTTCAATGAGCAGTTCTTC.

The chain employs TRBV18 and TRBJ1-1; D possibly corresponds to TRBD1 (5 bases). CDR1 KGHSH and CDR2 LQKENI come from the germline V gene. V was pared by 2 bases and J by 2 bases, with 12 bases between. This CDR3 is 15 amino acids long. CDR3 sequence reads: CASSPSPGPNTEAFF. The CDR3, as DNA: TGTGCCAGCTCACCATCTCCAGGGCCTAACACTGAAGCTTTCTTT.

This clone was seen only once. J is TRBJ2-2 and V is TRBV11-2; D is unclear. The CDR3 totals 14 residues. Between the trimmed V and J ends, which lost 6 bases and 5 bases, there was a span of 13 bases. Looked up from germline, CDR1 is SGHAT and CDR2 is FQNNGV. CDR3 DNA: TGTGCCAGCAGGAGCTCGATGAGGACCGGGGAGCTGTTTTTT. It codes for CASRSSMRTGELFF.

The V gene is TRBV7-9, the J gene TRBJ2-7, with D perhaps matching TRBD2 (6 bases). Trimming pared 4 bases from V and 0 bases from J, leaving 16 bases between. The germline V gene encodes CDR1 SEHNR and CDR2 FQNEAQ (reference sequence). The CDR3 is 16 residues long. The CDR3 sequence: CASSSPSGGISYEQYF. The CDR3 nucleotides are TGTGCCAGCAGCTCCCCCTCCGGGGGTATCTCCTACGAGCAGTACTTC.

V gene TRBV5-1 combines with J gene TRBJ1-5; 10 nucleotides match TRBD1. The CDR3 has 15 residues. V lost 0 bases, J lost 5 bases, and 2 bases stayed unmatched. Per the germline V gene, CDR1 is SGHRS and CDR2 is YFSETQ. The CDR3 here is CASSLAGTGDQPQHF. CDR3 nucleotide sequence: TGCGCCAGCAGCTTGGCGGGGACAGGGGATCAGCCCCAGCATTTT.

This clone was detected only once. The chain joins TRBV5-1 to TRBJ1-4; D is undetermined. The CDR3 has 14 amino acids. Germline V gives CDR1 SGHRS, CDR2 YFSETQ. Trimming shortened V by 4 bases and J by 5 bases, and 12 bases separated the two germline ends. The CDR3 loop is CASSPGAQNEKLFF. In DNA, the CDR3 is TGCGCCAGCAGCCCTGGAGCCCAGAATGAAAAACTGTTTTTT.

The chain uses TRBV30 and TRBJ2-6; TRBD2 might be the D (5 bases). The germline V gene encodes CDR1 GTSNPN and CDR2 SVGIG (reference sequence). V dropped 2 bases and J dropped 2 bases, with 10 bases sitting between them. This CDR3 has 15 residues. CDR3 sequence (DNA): TGTGCCTGGAGTATGCCGGGGACTGGGGCCAACGTCCTGACTTTC. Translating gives CAWSMPGTGANVLTF.